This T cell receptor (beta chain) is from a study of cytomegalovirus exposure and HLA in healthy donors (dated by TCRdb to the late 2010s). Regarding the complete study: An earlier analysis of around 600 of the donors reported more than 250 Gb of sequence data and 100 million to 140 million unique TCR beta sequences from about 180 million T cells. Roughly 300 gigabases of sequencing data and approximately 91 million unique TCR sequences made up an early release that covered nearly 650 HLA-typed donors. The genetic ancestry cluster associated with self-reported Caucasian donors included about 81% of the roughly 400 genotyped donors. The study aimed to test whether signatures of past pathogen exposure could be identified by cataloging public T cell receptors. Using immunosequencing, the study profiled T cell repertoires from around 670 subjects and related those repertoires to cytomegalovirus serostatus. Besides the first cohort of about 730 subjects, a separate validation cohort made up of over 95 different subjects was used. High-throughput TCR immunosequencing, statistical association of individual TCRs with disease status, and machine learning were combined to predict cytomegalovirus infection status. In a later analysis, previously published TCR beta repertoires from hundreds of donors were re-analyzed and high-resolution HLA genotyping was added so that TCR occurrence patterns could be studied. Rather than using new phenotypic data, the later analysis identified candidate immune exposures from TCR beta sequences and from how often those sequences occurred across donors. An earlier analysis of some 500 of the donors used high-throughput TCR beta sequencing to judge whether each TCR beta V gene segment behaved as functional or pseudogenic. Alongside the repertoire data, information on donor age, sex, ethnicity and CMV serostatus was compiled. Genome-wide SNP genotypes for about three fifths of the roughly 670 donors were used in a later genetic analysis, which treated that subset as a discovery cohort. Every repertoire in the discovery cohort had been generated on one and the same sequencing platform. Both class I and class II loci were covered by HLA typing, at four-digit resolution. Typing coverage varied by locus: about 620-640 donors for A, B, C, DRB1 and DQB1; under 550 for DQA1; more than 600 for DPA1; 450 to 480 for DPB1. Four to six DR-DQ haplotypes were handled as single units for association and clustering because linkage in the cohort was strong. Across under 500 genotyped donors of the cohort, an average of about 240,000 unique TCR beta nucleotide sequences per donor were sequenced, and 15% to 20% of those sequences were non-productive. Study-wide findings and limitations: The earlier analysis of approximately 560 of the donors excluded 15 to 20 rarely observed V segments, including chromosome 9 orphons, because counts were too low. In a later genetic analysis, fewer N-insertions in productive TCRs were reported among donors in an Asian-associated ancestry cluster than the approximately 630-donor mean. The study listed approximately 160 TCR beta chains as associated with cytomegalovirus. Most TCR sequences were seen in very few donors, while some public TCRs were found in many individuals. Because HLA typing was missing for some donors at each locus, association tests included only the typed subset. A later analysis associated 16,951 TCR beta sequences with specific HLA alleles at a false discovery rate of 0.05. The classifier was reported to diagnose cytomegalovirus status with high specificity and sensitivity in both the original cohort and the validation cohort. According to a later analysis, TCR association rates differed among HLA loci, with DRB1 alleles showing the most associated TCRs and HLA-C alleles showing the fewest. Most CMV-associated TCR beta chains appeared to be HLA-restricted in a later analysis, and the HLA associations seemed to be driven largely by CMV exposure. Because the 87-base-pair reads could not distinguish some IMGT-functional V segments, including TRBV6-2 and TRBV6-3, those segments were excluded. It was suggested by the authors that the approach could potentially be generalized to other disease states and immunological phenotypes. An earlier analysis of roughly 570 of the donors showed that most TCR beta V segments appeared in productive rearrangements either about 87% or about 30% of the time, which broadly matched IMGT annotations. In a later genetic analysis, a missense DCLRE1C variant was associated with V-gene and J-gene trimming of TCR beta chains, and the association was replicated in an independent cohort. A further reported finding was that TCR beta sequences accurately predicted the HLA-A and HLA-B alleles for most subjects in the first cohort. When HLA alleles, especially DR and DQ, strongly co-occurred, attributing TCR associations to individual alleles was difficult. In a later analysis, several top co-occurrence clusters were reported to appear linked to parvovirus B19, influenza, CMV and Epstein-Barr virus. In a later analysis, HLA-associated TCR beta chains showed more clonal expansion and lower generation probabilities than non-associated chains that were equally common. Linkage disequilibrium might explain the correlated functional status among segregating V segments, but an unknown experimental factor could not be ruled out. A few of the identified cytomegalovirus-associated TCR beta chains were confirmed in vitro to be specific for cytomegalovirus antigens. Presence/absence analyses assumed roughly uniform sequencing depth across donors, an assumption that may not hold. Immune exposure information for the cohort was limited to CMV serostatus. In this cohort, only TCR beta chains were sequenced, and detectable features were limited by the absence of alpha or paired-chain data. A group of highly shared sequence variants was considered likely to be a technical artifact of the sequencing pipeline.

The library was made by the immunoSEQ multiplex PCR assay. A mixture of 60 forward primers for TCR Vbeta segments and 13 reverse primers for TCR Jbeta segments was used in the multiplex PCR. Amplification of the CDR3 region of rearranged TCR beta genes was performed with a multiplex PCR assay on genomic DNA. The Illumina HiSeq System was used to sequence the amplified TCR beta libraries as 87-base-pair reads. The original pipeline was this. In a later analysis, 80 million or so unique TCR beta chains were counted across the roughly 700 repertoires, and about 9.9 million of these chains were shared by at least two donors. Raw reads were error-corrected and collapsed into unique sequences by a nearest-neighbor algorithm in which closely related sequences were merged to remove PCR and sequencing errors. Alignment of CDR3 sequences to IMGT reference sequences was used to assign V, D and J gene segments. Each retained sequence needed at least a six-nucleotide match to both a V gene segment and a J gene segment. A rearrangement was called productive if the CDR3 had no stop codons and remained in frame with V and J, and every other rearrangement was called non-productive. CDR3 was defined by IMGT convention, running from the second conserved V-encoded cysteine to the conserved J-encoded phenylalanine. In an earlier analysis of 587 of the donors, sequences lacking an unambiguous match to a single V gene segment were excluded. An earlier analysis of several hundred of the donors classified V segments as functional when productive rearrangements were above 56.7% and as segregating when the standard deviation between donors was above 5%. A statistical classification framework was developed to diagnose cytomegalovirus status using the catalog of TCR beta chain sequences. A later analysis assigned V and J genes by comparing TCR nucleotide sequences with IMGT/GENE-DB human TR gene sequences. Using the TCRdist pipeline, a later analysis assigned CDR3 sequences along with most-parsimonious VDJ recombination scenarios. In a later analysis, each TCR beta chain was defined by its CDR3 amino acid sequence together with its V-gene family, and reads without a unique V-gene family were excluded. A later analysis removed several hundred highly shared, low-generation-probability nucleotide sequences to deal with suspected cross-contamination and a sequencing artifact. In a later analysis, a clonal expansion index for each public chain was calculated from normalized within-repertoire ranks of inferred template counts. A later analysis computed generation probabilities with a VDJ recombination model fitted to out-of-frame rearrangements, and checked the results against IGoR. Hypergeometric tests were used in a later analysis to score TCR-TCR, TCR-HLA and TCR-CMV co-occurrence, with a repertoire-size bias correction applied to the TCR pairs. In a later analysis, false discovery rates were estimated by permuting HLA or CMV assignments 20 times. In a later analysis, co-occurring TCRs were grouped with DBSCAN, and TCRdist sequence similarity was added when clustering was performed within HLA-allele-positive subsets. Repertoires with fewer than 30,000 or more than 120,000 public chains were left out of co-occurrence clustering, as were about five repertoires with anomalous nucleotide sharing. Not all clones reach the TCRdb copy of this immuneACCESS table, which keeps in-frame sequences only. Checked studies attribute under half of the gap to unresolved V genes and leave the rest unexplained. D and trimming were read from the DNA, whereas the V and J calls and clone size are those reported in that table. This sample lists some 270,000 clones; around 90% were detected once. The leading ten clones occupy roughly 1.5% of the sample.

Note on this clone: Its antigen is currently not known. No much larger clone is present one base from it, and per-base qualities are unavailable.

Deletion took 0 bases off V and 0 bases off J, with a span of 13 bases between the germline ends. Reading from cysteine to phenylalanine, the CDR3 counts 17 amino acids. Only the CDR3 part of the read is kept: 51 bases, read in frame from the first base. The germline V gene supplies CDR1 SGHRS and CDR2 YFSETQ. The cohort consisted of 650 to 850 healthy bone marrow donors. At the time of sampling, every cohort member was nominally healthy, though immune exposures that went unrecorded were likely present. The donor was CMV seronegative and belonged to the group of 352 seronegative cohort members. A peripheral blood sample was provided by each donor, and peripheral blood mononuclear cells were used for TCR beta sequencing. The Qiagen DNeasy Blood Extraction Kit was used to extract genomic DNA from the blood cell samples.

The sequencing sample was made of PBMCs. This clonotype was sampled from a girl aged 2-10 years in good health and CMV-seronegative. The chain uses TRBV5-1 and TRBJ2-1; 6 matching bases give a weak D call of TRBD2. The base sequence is TGCGCCAGCAGCTTGGGAGGCGGGGCGAACTCCTACAATGAGCAGTTCTTC. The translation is CASSLGGGANSYNEQFF.